This T cell receptor beta chain stems from a study of spatial heterogeneity in lung cancer. Study-level results: Roughly 6.3% of tumor T cells for alpha chains and 11% to 15% for beta chains were estimated to be covered. The study found that expanded intratumoral alpha and beta TCR counts tracked tumor mutation counts.

Noted time point: sample taken at primary tumor resection. There were approximately 69 donors, all of them untreated patients with early-stage non-small cell lung cancer. TCRdb recomputed calls from the 5' RACE reads with MiXCR, one row per CDR3 protein. The sample has roughly 4,200 distinct CDR3 sequences, about 9% seen once; the top ten hold about 8.3%. Sample share makes this clonotype medium-sized (0.01 to 0.1%). Its antigen is undetermined. Germline V gives CDR1 LGHNA, CDR2 YNFKEQ. Unmatched junction bases numbered 7, after V lost 1 base and J lost 12 bases. This CDR3 has 13 amino acids. V and J are TRBV4-2 and TRBJ2-3; 7 bases fit TRBD2. This TCR was recovered from a male donor with early-stage non-small cell lung cancer. The sequences come from lung tumor tissue, collected at surgery. The CDR3: CASSQVAGEAQYF. CDR3 nucleotide sequence: TGTGCCAGCAGCCAAGTGGCGGGAGAAGCCCAGTATTTT.